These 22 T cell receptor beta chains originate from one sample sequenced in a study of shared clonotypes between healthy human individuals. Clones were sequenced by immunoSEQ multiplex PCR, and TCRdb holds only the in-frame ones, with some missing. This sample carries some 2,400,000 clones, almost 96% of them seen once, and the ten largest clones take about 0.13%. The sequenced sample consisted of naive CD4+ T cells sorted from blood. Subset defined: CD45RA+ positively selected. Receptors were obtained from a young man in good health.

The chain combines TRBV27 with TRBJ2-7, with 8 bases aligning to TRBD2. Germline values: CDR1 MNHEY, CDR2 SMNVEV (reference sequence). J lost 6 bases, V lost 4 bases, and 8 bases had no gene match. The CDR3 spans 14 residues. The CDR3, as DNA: TGTGCCAGCAGTTCCGTGTCGGGGACTAGCGAGCAGTACTTC. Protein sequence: CASSSVSGTSEQYF.

CDR3 nucleotide sequence: TGTGCCAGCTGCTCTAGCGGGAAAGTGAGCAATGAGCAGTTCTTC. It is translated as CASCSSGKVSNEQFF. V usage is TRBV25-1 and J usage is TRBJ2-1, with 9 bases fitting TRBD2. The length of the CDR3 is 15 residues. V was pared by 8 bases and J by 6 bases, with 11 bases of the junction left unmatched. Germline V lookup: CDR1 MGHDK, CDR2 SYGVNS.

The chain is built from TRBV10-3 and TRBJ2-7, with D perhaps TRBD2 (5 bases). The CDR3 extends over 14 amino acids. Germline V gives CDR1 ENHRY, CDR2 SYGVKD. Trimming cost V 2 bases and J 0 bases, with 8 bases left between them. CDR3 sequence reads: CAISEKGVSYEQYF. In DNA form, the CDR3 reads TGTGCCATCAGTGAGAAGGGAGTCTCCTACGAGCAGTACTTC.

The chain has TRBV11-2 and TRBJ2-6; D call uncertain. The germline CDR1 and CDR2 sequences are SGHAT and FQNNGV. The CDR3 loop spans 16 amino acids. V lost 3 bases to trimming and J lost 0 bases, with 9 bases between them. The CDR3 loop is CASSFSTASGANVLTF. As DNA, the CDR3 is TGTGCCAGCAGCTTCTCAACGGCCTCTGGGGCCAACGTCCTGACTTTC. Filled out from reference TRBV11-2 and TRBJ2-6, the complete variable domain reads EAGVAQSPRYKIIEKRQSVAFWCNPISGHATLYWYQQILGQGPKLLIQFQNNGVVDDSQLPKDRFSAERLKGVDSTLKIQPAKLEDSAVYLCASSFSTASGANVLTFGAGSRLTVL.

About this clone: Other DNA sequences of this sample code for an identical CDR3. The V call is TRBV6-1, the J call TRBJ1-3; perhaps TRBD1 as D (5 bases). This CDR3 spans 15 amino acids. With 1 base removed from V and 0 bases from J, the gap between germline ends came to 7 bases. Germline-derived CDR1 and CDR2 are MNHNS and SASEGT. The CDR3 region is CASSEGGASGNTIYF. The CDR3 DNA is TGTGCCAGCAGTGAAGGAGGGGCCTCTGGAAACACCATATATTTT.

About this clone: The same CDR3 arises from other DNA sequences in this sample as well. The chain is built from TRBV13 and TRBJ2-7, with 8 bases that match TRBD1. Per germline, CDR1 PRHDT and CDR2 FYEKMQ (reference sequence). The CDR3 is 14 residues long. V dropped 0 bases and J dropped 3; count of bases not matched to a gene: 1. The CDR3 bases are TGTGCCAGCAGCTTAGGCGGGACAGGCTACGAGCAGTACTTC. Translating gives CASSLGGTGYEQYF.

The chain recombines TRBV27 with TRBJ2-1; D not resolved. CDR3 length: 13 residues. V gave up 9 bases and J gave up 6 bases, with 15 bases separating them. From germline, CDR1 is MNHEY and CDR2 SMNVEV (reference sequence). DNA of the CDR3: TGTGCCAGTCTATCATCCACCGGCAATGAGCAGTTCTTC. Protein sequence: CASLSSTGNEQFF.

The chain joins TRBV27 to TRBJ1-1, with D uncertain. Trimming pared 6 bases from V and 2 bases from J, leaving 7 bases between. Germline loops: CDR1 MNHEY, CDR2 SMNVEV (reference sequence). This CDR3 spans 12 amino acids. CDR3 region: CASSPGNTEAFF. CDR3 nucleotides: TGTGCCAGCAGCCCCGGAAACACTGAAGCTTTCTTT.

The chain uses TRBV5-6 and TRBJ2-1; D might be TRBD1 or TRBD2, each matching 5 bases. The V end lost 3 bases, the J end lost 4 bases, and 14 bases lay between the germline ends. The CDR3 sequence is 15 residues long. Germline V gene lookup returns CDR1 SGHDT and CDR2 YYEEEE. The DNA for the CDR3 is TGTGCCAGCAGCTGGTGGGGGAGAAGGTACAATGAGCAGTTCTTC. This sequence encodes CASSWWGRRYNEQFF.

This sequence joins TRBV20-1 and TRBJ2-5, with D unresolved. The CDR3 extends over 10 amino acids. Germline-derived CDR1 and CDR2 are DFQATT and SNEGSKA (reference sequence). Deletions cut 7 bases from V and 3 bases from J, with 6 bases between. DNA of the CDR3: TGCAGTGTAGTGAAAGAGACCCAGTACTTC. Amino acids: CSVVKETQYF.

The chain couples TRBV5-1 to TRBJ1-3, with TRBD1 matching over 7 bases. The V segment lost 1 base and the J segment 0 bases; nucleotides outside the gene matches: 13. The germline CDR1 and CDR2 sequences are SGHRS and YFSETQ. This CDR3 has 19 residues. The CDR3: CASSLFDRAEPTSGNTIYF. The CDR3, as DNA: TGCGCCAGCAGCTTGTTCGACAGGGCCGAACCCACCTCTGGAAACACCATATATTTT.

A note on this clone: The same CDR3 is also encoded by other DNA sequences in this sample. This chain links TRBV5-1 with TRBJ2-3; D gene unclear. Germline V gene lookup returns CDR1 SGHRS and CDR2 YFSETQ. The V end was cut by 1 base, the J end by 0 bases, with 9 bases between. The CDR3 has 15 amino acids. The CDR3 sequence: CASSLPKGSTDTQYF. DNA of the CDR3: TGCGCCAGCAGCTTGCCGAAAGGCAGCACAGATACGCAGTATTTT.

The CDR3 spells CASSYGDRGDTEAFF. CDR3 in DNA: TGTGCCAGCAGTTACGGGGACAGGGGGGACACTGAAGCTTTCTTT. The genes are TRBV6-5 and TRBJ1-1, with 11 bases that match TRBD1. The CDR3 consists of 15 residues. The V segment lost 2 bases and the J segment 3 bases; nucleotides outside the gene matches: 2. The germline V gene has CDR1 MNHEY and CDR2 SVGAGI.

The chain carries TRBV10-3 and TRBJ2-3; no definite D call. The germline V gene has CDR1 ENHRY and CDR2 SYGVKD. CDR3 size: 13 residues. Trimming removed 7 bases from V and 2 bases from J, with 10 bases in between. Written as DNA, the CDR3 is TGTGCCATCACACAGCAGCTCACAGATACGCAGTATTTT. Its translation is CAITQQLTDTQYF.

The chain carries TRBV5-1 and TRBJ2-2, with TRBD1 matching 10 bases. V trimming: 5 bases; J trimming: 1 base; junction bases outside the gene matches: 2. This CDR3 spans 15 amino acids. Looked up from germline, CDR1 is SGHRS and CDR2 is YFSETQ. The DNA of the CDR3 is TGCGCCAGCAGATGGACAGGGGGGAACACCGGGGAGCTGTTTTTT. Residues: CASRWTGGNTGELFF.

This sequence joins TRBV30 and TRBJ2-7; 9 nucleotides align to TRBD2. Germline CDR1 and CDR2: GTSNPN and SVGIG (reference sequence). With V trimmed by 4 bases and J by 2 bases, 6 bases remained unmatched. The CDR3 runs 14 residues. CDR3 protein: CAWNLAGETYEQYF. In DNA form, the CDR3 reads TGTGCCTGGAATTTAGCGGGAGAAACCTACGAGCAGTACTTC.

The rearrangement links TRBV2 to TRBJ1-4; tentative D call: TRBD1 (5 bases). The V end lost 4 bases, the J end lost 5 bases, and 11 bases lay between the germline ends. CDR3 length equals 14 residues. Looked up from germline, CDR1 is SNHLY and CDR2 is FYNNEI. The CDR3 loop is CASSGDGGNEKLFF. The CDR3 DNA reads TGTGCCAGCAGTGGGGACGGGGGAAATGAAAAACTGTTTTTT.

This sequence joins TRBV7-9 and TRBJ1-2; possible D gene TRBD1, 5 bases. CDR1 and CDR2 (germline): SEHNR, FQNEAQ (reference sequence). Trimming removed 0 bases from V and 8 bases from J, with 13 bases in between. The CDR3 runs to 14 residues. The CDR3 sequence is CASSLAPDSGGYTF. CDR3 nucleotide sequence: TGTGCCAGCAGCTTAGCCCCTGATTCAGGGGGCTACACCTTC.

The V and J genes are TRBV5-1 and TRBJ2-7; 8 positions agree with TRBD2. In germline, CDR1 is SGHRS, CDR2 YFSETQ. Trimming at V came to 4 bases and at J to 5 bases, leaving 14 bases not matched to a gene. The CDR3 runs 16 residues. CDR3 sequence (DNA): TGCGCCAGCAGCCCGGGGGGACTAGGACCCACACACGAGCAGTACTTC. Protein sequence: CASSPGGLGPTHEQYF.

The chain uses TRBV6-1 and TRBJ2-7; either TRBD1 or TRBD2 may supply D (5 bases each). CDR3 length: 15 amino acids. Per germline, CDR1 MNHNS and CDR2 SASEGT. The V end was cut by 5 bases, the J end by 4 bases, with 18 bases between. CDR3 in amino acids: CASSPSGTLVYEQYF. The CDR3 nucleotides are TGTGCCAGCAGTCCAAGTGGGACCCTAGTGTACGAGCAGTACTTC.

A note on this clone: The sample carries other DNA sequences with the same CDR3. The CDR3 protein is CASSLDGSSGNTIYF. The CDR3 bases are TGTGCCAGCAGCTTGGACGGGAGCTCTGGAAACACCATATATTTT. This rearrangement joins TRBV5-4 to TRBJ1-3; unclear D gene. The V and J ends lost 0 bases and 0 bases respectively, with 7 bases between them. Germline lookup yields CDR1 SGHNT and CDR2 YYREEE (reference sequence). The CDR3 totals 15 residues.

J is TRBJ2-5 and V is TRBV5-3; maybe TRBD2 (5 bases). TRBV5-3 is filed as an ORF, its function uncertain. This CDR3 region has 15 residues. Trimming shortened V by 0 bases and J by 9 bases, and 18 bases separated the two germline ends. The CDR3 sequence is CARSLGAARRLSQYF. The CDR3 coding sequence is TGTGCCAGAAGCTTGGGGGCCGCGCGGAGGTTGTCCCAGTACTTC.